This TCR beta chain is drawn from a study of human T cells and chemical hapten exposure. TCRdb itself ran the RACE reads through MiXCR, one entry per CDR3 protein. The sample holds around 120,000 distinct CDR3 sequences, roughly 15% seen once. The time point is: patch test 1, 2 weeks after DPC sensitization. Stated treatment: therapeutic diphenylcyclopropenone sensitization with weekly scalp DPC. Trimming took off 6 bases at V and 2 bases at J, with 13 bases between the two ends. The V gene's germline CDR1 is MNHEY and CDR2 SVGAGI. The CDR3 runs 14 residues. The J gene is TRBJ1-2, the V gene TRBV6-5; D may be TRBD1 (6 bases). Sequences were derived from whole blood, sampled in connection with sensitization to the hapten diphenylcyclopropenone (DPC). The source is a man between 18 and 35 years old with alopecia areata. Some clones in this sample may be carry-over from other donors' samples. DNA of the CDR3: TGTGCCAGCAGACCAGGGGCGGAAAACTATGGCTACACCTTC. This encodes CASRPGAENYGYTF.